This TCR beta chain came from a study of OX40 agonist ivuxolimab in advanced cancers. The study, taken as a whole, reports: In the 0.1-3.0 mg/kg groups, partial responders showed among the lowest expansion.

A word on this clone: No antigen is known for it.

Germline V CDR1 and CDR2: SNHLY, FYNNEI. Trimming pared 6 bases from V and 1 base from J, leaving 11 bases between. There are 14 residues in the CDR3. Profiling relied on immunoSEQ multiplex PCR, and the TCRdb table lists in-frame clones only, not all of them. In the table there are tens of thousands of clones, about 86% of which are singletons. The genes are TRBV2 and TRBJ2-3; possibly TRBD1 for D (6 bases). The clonotype comes from an adult with an advanced solid tumor such as melanoma, head and neck, liver or kidney cancer. This specimen consisted of CD4+ or CD8+ T cells sorted from blood, obtained in a trial of the OX40 agonist ivuxolimab. This chain's CDR3 is CASRGDTGTDTQYF. CDR3 bases: TGTGCCAGCAGGGGGGACACCGGCACAGATACGCAGTATTTT.